Listed here are 25 T cell receptor beta chains from one sample, sequenced in a study of shared clonotypes between healthy human individuals. Only in-frame clones appear in the TCRdb table, and some are missing; sequencing was by immunoSEQ multiplex PCR. The table lists over a million clones, about three quarters of them singletons. The specimen sequenced was memory CD4+ T cells sorted from blood. Subset noted: CD45RA-negative fraction. All receptors derive from a young man in good health.

The table lists this clone with many counts. The chain recombines TRBV10-1 with TRBJ2-7; D unclear. This CDR3 has 11 amino acids. V was pared by 8 bases and J by 4 bases, with 9 bases between. From germline, CDR1 is WNHNN and CDR2 SYGVQD (reference sequence). CDR3 coding DNA: TGCGCCAGCGGATCCGCTTACGAGCAGTACTTC. Translating it yields CASGSAYEQYF.

This chain uses TRBV19 with TRBJ1-2; 8 positions match TRBD1. Germline loops: CDR1 LNHDA, CDR2 SQIVND (reference sequence). The junction had 7 bases not matched to a gene; V was cut back by 3 bases and J by 4 bases. This CDR3 comprises 15 residues. The CDR3 coding sequence is TGTGCCAGTAGTATGGGGGACAGGCCAACCTATGGCTACACCTTC. Protein product: CASSMGDRPTYGYTF.

The rearrangement links TRBV10-3 to TRBJ2-7; 8 positions match TRBD1. CDR3 length equals 14 residues. After removal of 9 bases from V and 0 bases from J, the junction contained 7 bases not matched to a gene. The germline CDR1 and CDR2 sequences are ENHRY and SYGVKD. CDR3 coding DNA: TGTGCCATTAGAGATGACAGGGGCTCCTACGAGCAGTACTTC. Translated: CAIRDDRGSYEQYF.

The chain employs TRBV11-2 and TRBJ2-3; D might be TRBD1 (6 bases). This CDR3 is 15 amino acids long. The V gene's germline CDR1 is SGHAT and CDR2 FQNNGV. The V gene lost 2 bases and the J gene lost 0 bases, with 9 bases spanning the gap. In nucleotides, the CDR3 is TGTGCCAGCAGCTTATTCAGGGGAAGCACAGATACGCAGTATTTT. Residues: CASSLFRGSTDTQYF.

This clone was seen only once. The genes are TRBV5-4 and TRBJ2-3; TRBD2 matches at 10 bases. Trimming at V came to 4 bases and at J to 6 bases, leaving 8 bases not matched to a gene. This CDR3 comprises 15 residues. In germline, CDR1 is SGHNT, CDR2 YYREEE (reference sequence). CDR3 region: CASSARLAGGDTQYF. The CDR3 DNA sequence: TGTGCCAGCAGCGCCCGACTAGCGGGTGGGGATACGCAGTATTTT.

This clone was observed many times. This chain connects TRBV5-8 to TRBJ1-4; D is possibly TRBD1 (6 bases). Per the germline V gene, CDR1 is SGHTS and CDR2 is YDEGEE. The CDR3 is 15 residues long. Trimming stripped 7 bases from V and 8 bases from J, with 21 bases between. The CDR3 loop reads CASLLPQWGREKLFF. The CDR3 DNA is TGTGCCAGCTTATTGCCCCAGTGGGGGCGAGAAAAACTGTTTTTT.

This clone was seen only once. The chain carries TRBV4-1 and TRBJ2-7, with D uncertain. The V and J ends lost 0 bases and 2 bases respectively, with 8 bases between them. The length of the CDR3 is 14 residues. CDR1 is MGHRA and CDR2 is YSYEKL in the germline V gene. The CDR3 region has the DNA TGCGCCAGCAGCCAAGACCCGGTCCCCTACGAGCAGTACTTC. Its translation is CASSQDPVPYEQYF.

The V call is TRBV2, the J call TRBJ1-2; D might be TRBD1 (6 bases). The V end was cut by 3 bases, the J end by 4 bases, with 15 bases between. CDR3 length equals 15 residues. Germline CDR1 reads SNHLY; CDR2 reads FYNNEI. The CDR3 coding sequence is TGTGCCAGCAGTGACCGGGGGGCGGTGGCCTATGGCTACACCTTC. This gives the protein CASSDRGAVAYGYTF.

J is TRBJ1-1 and V is TRBV28; TRBD1 might be the D (6 bases). Germline CDR1 is MDHEN and CDR2 is SYDVKM. V lost 3 bases to trimming and J lost 10 bases, with 21 bases between them. This CDR3 is built from 15 residues. The DNA of the CDR3 is TGTGCCAGCAGTTTCCCTGGGGCAGGGGAATTAGTAGCTTTCTTT. Translation gives CASSFPGAGELVAFF.

The chain is built from TRBV6-6 and TRBJ2-1; 11 bases fit TRBD2. V lost 8 bases to trimming and J lost 6 bases; unmatched junction nucleotides: 3. The germline V gene has CDR1 MNHNY and CDR2 SVGAGI (reference sequence). The CDR3 extends over 13 amino acids. This chain's CDR3 is CASLSGGANEQFF. The CDR3 DNA follows: TGTGCCAGCCTTAGCGGGGGGGCCAATGAGCAGTTCTTC.

This chain uses TRBV19 with TRBJ1-5; no definite D call. Per the germline V gene, CDR1 is LNHDA and CDR2 is SQIVND (reference sequence). The CDR3 contains 15 residues. The V end was cut by 2 bases, the J end by 0 bases, with 8 bases between. The CDR3 protein is CASSITGPSNQPQHF. DNA of the CDR3: TGTGCCAGTAGTATAACTGGCCCTAGCAATCAGCCCCAGCATTTT.

This clone was recorded many times. The rearrangement joins TRBV2 to TRBJ1-2, with D unclear. The CDR3 has 12 amino acids. The germline V gene encodes CDR1 SNHLY and CDR2 FYNNEI. Trimming removed 1 base at V and 8 bases at J, with 8 bases between. CDR3 DNA sequence: TGTGCCAGCAGTGAAGAAGTTGGCGGCTACACCTTC. This sequence encodes CASSEEVGGYTF. The entire variable domain, with the rest obtained from reference TRBV2 and TRBJ1-2, is as follows: EPEVTQTPSHQVTQMGQEVILRCVPISNHLYFYWYRQILGQKVEFLVSFYNNEISEKSEIFDDQFSVERPDGSNFTLKIRSTKLEDSAMYFCASSEEVGGYTFGSGTRLTVV.

This chain links TRBV18 with TRBJ2-5; 8 bases agree with TRBD1. The germline V gene has CDR1 KGHSH and CDR2 LQKENI. The CDR3 is 15 residues long. The trim removed 8 bases at V and 4 bases at J, leaving 12 bases unmatched. As DNA, the CDR3 is TGTGCCAGCACCGATCGGACAGGGAGTAGAGAGACCCAGTACTTC. Protein product: CASTDRTGSRETQYF.

The gene calls are TRBV19 and TRBJ1-1; TRBD1 might be the D (6 bases). Trimming took off 5 bases at V and 8 bases at J, with 15 bases between the two ends. Germline V CDR1 and CDR2: LNHDA, SQIVND (reference sequence). There are 13 residues in the CDR3. The CDR3 loop reads CASSLAGAPEAFF. The CDR3 DNA reads TGTGCCAGTAGTTTGGCGGGGGCCCCCGAAGCTTTCTTT.

The chain carries TRBV9 and TRBJ2-5, with D perhaps TRBD2 (6 bases). V lost 0 bases and J lost 5, with 14 bases in between. Germline V gene data show CDR1 as SGDLS and CDR2 as YYNGEE. This CDR3 is 15 amino acids long. The CDR3: CASSVDGLHRETQYF. CDR3 nucleotides: TGTGCCAGCAGCGTAGACGGACTACACAGGGAGACCCAGTACTTC.

The chain has TRBV9 and TRBJ2-1, with no clear D. Germline loops: CDR1 SGDLS, CDR2 YYNGEE. Trimming removed 0 bases at V and 5 bases at J, with 9 bases between. This CDR3 has 14 residues. The CDR3 region has the DNA TGTGCCAGCAGCGTAGTGGGCACAAACAATGAGCAGTTCTTC. It is translated as CASSVVGTNNEQFF.

The V and J genes are TRBV19 and TRBJ1-1, with TRBD1 matching over 9 bases. Germline V gives CDR1 LNHDA, CDR2 SQIVND (reference sequence). V shed 4 bases, J shed 2 bases, and the junction held 2 bases outside the gene matches. The CDR3 runs 14 residues. The CDR3 coding sequence is TGTGCCAGTAGTAAGGACAGGGGCAACACTGAAGCTTTCTTT. Translating it yields CASSKDRGNTEAFF.

The chain has TRBV5-1 and TRBJ2-7; D might be TRBD1 (5 bases). Trimming took 0 bases from V and 1 from J, leaving 8 bases between them. CDR1 and CDR2 from the germline V gene are SGHRS and YFSETQ. CDR3 length: 14 amino acids. This CDR3 reads CASSLDPGSYEQYF. The CDR3 bases are TGCGCCAGCAGCTTGGACCCAGGGTCCTACGAGCAGTACTTC. The full variable domain, its missing parts supplied by reference TRBV5-1 and TRBJ2-7, is KAGVTQTPRYLIKTRGQQVTLSCSPISGHRSVSWYQQTPGQGLQFLFEYFSETQRNKGNFPGRFSGRQFSNSRSEMNVSTLELGDSALYLCASSLDPGSYEQYFGPGTRLTVT.

This clone turned up a few times. The chain combines TRBV29-1 with TRBJ1-5; D remains ambiguous. The CDR3 covers 13 residues. Germline V gene data show CDR1 as SQVTM and CDR2 as ANQGSEA. Deletions cut 7 bases from V and 0 bases from J, with 10 bases between. CDR3: CSAFSDSNQPQHF. The CDR3 DNA reads TGCAGCGCCTTCAGTGATAGCAATCAGCCCCAGCATTTT.

The chain is built from TRBV7-2 and TRBJ1-1; D ambiguous. The CDR3 spans 15 residues. Trimming removed 5 bases at V and 0 bases at J, with 13 bases between. Germline V gives CDR1 SGHTA, CDR2 FQGNSA. This CDR3 is CASSPGRVMNTEAFF. The CDR3 nucleotides are TGTGCCAGCAGCCCCGGACGGGTTATGAACACTGAAGCTTTCTTT.

The V gene is TRBV30, the J gene TRBJ2-7, with 8 bases identical to TRBD1. V lost 0 bases and J lost 5; bases outside the gene matches: 9. The CDR3 has 15 amino acids. CDR1 and CDR2 from the germline V gene are GTSNPN and SVGIG (reference sequence). CDR3 DNA: TGTGCCTGGAGTGTAGGGGACAGGAGAAGAAACGAGCAGTACTTC. Translation: CAWSVGDRRRNEQYF.

The gene calls are TRBV9 and TRBJ1-2; unclear D gene. The V and J ends lost 0 bases and 4 bases respectively, with 16 bases between them. The CDR3 covers 16 residues. CDR1 and CDR2 from the germline V gene are SGDLS and YYNGEE. CDR3 loop: CASSVAPGGHGYGYTF. The CDR3 bases are TGTGCCAGCAGCGTAGCCCCCGGCGGTCATGGCTATGGCTACACCTTC. The variable domain in full, completed from reference TRBV9 and TRBJ1-2, reads DSGVTQTPKHLITATGQRVTLRCSPRSGDLSVYWYQQSLDQGLQFLIQYYNGEERAKGNILERFSAQQFPDLHSELNLSSLELGDSALYFCASSVAPGGHGYGYTFGSGTRLTVV.

This chain connects TRBV30 to TRBJ2-5; 8 positions match TRBD2. Germline V CDR1 and CDR2: GTSNPN, SVGIG (reference sequence). The J segment lost 4 bases and the V segment lost 8 bases, leaving 3 bases of the junction unmatched. CDR3 length: 11 residues. The CDR3 reads CARAGGETQYF. The CDR3 DNA sequence: TGTGCCCGCGCGGGGGGAGAGACCCAGTACTTC.

The V and J genes are TRBV4-1 and TRBJ1-2; D is perhaps TRBD1 (5 bases). Trimming stripped 6 bases from V and 2 bases from J, with 19 bases between. Germline CDR1 is MGHRA and CDR2 is YSYEKL. The CDR3 is 16 residues long. The DNA for the CDR3 is TGCGCCAGCAGAAGCCAAGATACAGGCGGCAACTATGGCTACACCTTC. Its protein product is CASRSQDTGGNYGYTF.

The V call is TRBV4-2, the J call TRBJ2-3, with D perhaps matching TRBD1 (5 bases). The CDR3 length is 16 residues. Germline V gene lookup returns CDR1 LGHNA and CDR2 YNFKEQ. The V gene lost 0 bases and the J gene lost 5 bases, with 15 bases spanning the gap. As DNA, the CDR3 is TGTGCCAGCAGCCAAGATGCGCAGGGTAGCTTAGATACGCAGTATTTT. Its protein product is CASSQDAQGSLDTQYF.